The 21 T cell receptor beta chains in this list originate from one sample, sequenced in a study of cytomegalovirus exposure and HLA in healthy donors. 60 Vbeta and 13 Jbeta primers were used in PCR. Generated by immunoSEQ multiplex PCR, the TCRdb table keeps only in-frame clones and is missing some. The sample holds about 140,000 clones, around four fifths seen once. The sequenced material came from PBMCs. The origin of the receptors is a male donor in good health and CMV-seropositive.

The rearrangement uses TRBV28 and TRBJ1-2; 7 bases map to TRBD1. Germline V gene lookup returns CDR1 MDHEN and CDR2 SYDVKM. This CDR3 region has 15 residues. V lost 7 bases, J lost 0 bases, and 8 bases stayed unmatched. This CDR3 reads CASTPGTVTNYGYTF. CDR3 DNA sequence: TGTGCCAGCACCCCCGGGACAGTTACTAACTATGGCTACACCTTC.

This chain links TRBV27 with TRBJ2-5; TRBD2 agrees at 10 bases. The junction had 3 bases not matched to a gene; V was cut back by 2 bases and J by 6 bases. The CDR3 is made up of 14 amino acids. CDR1 and CDR2 (germline): MNHEY, SMNVEV (reference sequence). The CDR3 bases are TGTGCCAGCAGTTTAAGACTAGCGGGCCAGACCCAGTACTTC. Protein product: CASSLRLAGQTQYF.

V is TRBV18 and J is TRBJ1-1, with D hard to call. The CDR3 loop spans 14 amino acids. CDR1 and CDR2 from the germline V gene are KGHSH and LQKENI. V lost 2 bases, J lost 0 bases, and 7 bases lay in between. The CDR3 here is CASSPSNLNTEAFF. For the CDR3, the DNA is TGTGCCAGCTCACCAAGCAACTTGAACACTGAAGCTTTCTTT.

The chain carries TRBV5-6 and TRBJ2-1; the match to TRBD2 covers 16 bases. V shed 4 bases, J shed 12 bases, and the junction held 10 bases outside the gene matches. Germline lookup yields CDR1 SGHDT and CDR2 YYEEEE. The CDR3 spans 16 residues. DNA of the CDR3: TGTGCCAGCAGCCTGGGACTAGCGGGAGGGTTGGTAGGGCAGTTCTTC. It yields the protein CASSLGLAGGLVGQFF.

The V gene is TRBV11-3, the J gene TRBJ2-3, with D possibly matching TRBD1 (5 bases). Trimming shortened V by 1 base and J by 7 bases, and 12 bases separated the two germline ends. Germline V CDR1 and CDR2: SGHNT, YENEEA. This CDR3 region has 14 residues. This CDR3 reads CASSLGHDSHTQYF. CDR3 DNA sequence: TGTGCCAGCAGCTTAGGCCACGACAGTCATACGCAGTATTTT.

The CDR3 region has the DNA TGTGCCAGCAGCGTAACAGGGAACACTGAAGCTTTCTTT. It specifies CASSVTGNTEAFF. The rearrangement joins TRBV6-5 to TRBJ1-1, with D possibly TRBD1 on 5 matching bases. Germline V CDR1 and CDR2: MNHEY, SVGAGI. Trimming stripped 6 bases from V and 1 base from J, with 9 bases between. This CDR3 is 13 amino acids long.

The chain links TRBV27 to TRBJ2-1, with 10 bases fitting TRBD2. This CDR3 region has 18 residues. V shed 1 base and J 4 bases; nucleotides not matched to a gene: 10. Germline loops: CDR1 MNHEY, CDR2 SMNVEV (reference sequence). For the CDR3, the DNA is TGTGCCAGCAGTTTATTGGGGTCTAGCGGGAGTCGATACAATGAGCAGTTCTTC. Translated: CASSLLGSSGSRYNEQFF.

The chain is built from TRBV4-1 and TRBJ1-2; 7 bases map to TRBD1. The CDR3 length is 14 residues. In germline, CDR1 is MGHRA, CDR2 YSYEKL. J was trimmed by 6 bases and V by 1 base; bases with no gene match: 5. The CDR3 region has the DNA TGCGCCAGCAGCCAAGCCGGACAGGCGAATGGCTACACCTTC. Translating it yields CASSQAGQANGYTF.

This clone has just one count. The chain uses TRBV7-9 and TRBJ1-1; TRBD1 is a possible D gene (5 bases). This CDR3 has 12 amino acids. V shed 2 bases and J shed 6 bases, with 7 bases lying between them. Germline CDR1 reads SEHNR; CDR2 reads FQNEAQ (reference sequence). The CDR3 DNA sequence: TGTGCCAGCAGCTTACAAGGGGCTGAAGCTTTCTTT. This encodes CASSLQGAEAFF.

The chain links TRBV6-5 to TRBJ2-7; tentative D call: TRBD1 (6 bases). This CDR3 is built from 14 residues. Trimming took off 6 bases at V and 3 bases at J, with 15 bases between the two ends. The germline CDR1 and CDR2 sequences are MNHEY and SVGAGI. The CDR3 sequence: CASRTPGQSYEQYF. Written as DNA, the CDR3 is TGTGCCAGCAGGACGCCGGGACAAAGCTACGAGCAGTACTTC.

The chain combines TRBV11-3 with TRBJ2-1; perhaps TRBD1 as D (5 bases). The CDR3 has 15 residues. V shed 1 base and J shed 2 bases, with 9 bases lying between them. Per germline, CDR1 SGHNT and CDR2 YENEEA. CDR3: CASSLGTSAYNEQFF. The CDR3 nucleotides read TGTGCCAGCAGCTTAGGGACATCGGCCTACAATGAGCAGTTCTTC.

This chain connects TRBV4-1 to TRBJ1-1, with 11 nucleotides matching TRBD1. Trimming took 6 bases from V and 5 from J; bases not matched to a gene: 11. The CDR3 is 16 amino acids. Germline CDR1 is MGHRA and CDR2 is YSYEKL. The DNA of the CDR3 is TGCGCCAGCAGAAACCAGGACAGGGGGCGGTGGACTGAAGCTTTCTTT. Its translation is CASRNQDRGRWTEAFF.

V usage is TRBV2 and J usage is TRBJ2-7, with D unresolved. From germline, CDR1 is SNHLY and CDR2 FYNNEI. This CDR3 is built from 11 residues. Trimming took off 6 bases at V and 11 bases at J, with 14 bases between the two ends. CDR3 DNA sequence: TGTGCCAGCAGACGAGAGGCCTGGGAGTACTTC. This gives the protein CASRREAWEYF.

This chain uses TRBV29-1 with TRBJ2-5; TRBD2 aligns across 11 bases. From germline, CDR1 is SQVTM and CDR2 ANQGSEA. Unmatched junction bases numbered 9, after V lost 3 bases and J lost 3 bases. The length of the CDR3 is 16 residues. This CDR3 is CSVERLAGGIKETQYF. CDR3 coding DNA: TGCAGCGTTGAGAGGCTAGCGGGAGGAATAAAAGAGACCCAGTACTTC. The complete variable domain, with remaining parts taken from reference TRBV29-1 and TRBJ2-5, reads SAVISQKPSRDICQRGTSLTIQCQVDSQVTMMFWYRQQPGQSLTLIATANQGSEATYESGFVIDKFPISRPNLTFSTLTVSNMSPEDSSIYLCSVERLAGGIKETQYFGPGTRLLVL.

In its sample, this clone was seen a few times. The chain combines TRBV7-9 with TRBJ1-3; 9 bases align to TRBD1. From germline, CDR1 is SEHNR and CDR2 FQNEAQ (reference sequence). V trimming: 0 bases; J trimming: 2 bases; junction bases outside the gene matches: 2. The CDR3 extends over 16 amino acids. As DNA, the CDR3 is TGTGCCAGCAGCTTAGCACAGGGGGCGCCTGGAAACACCATATATTTT. This translates into CASSLAQGAPGNTIYF. Full variable domain (remainder filled in from reference TRBV7-9 and TRBJ1-3): DTGVSQNPRHKITKRGQNVTFRCDPISEHNRLYWYRQTLGQGPEFLTYFQNEAQLEKSRLLSDRFSAERPKGSFSTLEIQRTEQGDSAMYLCASSLAQGAPGNTIYFGEGSWLTVV.

The CDR3 sequence is CASSPGRGASRLFF. For the CDR3, the DNA is TGTGCCAGCAGCCCAGGCAGGGGGGCTAGTCGGCTGTTTTTT. This rearrangement joins TRBV13 to TRBJ2-2, with a possible D match to TRBD1 (7 bases). Per the germline V gene, CDR1 is PRHDT and CDR2 is FYEKMQ (reference sequence). The V end lost 5 bases, the J end lost 13 bases, and 20 bases lay between the germline ends. CDR3 length equals 14 residues.

CDR3 sequence (DNA): TGTGCCAGCAGCTTCCAGGGCCTTGCAGCTAATGAAAAACTGTTTTTT. Protein: CASSFQGLAANEKLFF. V usage is TRBV5-6 and J usage is TRBJ1-4; D might be TRBD1 (5 bases). V lost 2 bases to trimming and J lost 3 bases, with 14 bases between them. Germline V gene data show CDR1 as SGHDT and CDR2 as YYEEEE. This CDR3 comprises 16 residues.

V is TRBV6-5 and J is TRBJ2-7; no clear D gene. The V gene lost 6 bases and the J gene lost 0 bases, with 12 bases spanning the gap. Germline lookup yields CDR1 MNHEY and CDR2 SVGAGI. The CDR3 covers 14 residues. The CDR3 spells CASSLSVSSYEQYF. The CDR3 DNA is TGTGCCAGCAGCTTAAGCGTGAGCTCCTACGAGCAGTACTTC.

This clone was observed a few times. V usage is TRBV2 and J usage is TRBJ2-1; 9 nucleotides align to TRBD2. Germline V lookup: CDR1 SNHLY, CDR2 FYNNEI. This CDR3 is built from 15 residues. The junction had 11 bases not matched to a gene; V was cut back by 6 bases and J by 8 bases. The chain's CDR3 is CASSDRGGAFDEQFF. The CDR3 DNA reads TGTGCCAGCAGCGACCGCGGGGGGGCCTTCGATGAGCAGTTCTTC.

The chain couples TRBV19 to TRBJ1-1; D may be TRBD1 (5 bases). Germline CDR1 reads LNHDA; CDR2 reads SQIVND (reference sequence). The CDR3 sequence is 16 residues long. V was clipped by 10 bases and J by 1 base, with 22 bases between them. This CDR3 is CATQLATRGENTEAFF. The CDR3 DNA is TGTGCCACCCAGTTGGCCACCCGGGGGGAGAACACTGAAGCTTTCTTT.

The gene calls are TRBV4-1 and TRBJ2-1, with 9 bases fitting TRBD2. Germline CDR1 reads MGHRA; CDR2 reads YSYEKL. There are 15 residues in the CDR3. The V and J ends lost 4 bases and 4 bases, in that order; junction bases with no gene match: 5. The CDR3 here is CASSPRLAEYNEQFF. The CDR3 bases are TGCGCCAGCAGCCCCCGACTAGCGGAGTACAATGAGCAGTTCTTC.